The T cell receptor beta chain described here comes from a study of graft-versus-host responses after intestinal transplantation. Study as a whole: Among the recipients, transplants were multivisceral, liver-intestinal, or isolated intestinal. The recipients all started with anti-thymocyte globulin induction and then took tacrolimus and steroids for three to four years. Findings and limits, study-wide: GvH clones surfaced in recipient marrow, some emerging earlier in ileum or blood. Subjects displaying graft-donor T cell macrochimerism possessed elevated graft-versus-host to host-versus-graft clonal ratios inside allografts.

Regarding this clone: Its antigen is undetermined.

The germline gives CDR1 MNHEY, CDR2 SVGAGI. The CDR3 runs to 14 residues. V lost 8 bases and J lost 1, with 14 bases in between. TCRdb keeps only in-frame clones here, not all; method: immunoSEQ multiplex PCR. The sample includes tens of thousands of clones, approximately 91% of them seen just once. The sample was unstimulated CD4+ T cells sorted from spleen or lymph node cells, taken before intestinal transplant. The receptor comes from a human donor who received an intestinal transplant. The chain recombines TRBV6-5 with TRBJ2-5; a possible D gene is TRBD2 (6 bases). CDR3 DNA: TGTGCCAGCGCAAAGACCGGGGGCCAAGAGACCCAGTACTTC. It encodes CASAKTGGQETQYF.